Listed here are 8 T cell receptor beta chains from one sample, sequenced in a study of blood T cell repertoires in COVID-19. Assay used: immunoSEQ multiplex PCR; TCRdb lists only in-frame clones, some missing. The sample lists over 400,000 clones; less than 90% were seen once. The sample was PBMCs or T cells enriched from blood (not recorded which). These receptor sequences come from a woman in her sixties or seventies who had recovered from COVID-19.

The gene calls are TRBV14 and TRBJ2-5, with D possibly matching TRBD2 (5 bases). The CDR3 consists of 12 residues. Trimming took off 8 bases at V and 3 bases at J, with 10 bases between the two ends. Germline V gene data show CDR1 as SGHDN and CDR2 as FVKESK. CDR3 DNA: TGTGCCAGCGGGCAGACTAAAGAGACCCAGTACTTC. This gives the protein CASGQTKETQYF.

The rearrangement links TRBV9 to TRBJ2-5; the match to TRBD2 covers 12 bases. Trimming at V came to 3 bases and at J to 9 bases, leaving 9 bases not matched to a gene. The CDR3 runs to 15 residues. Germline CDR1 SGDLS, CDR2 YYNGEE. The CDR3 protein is CASSALGLAGRAQYF. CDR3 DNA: TGTGCCAGCAGCGCCCTCGGACTAGCGGGGAGGGCCCAGTACTTC.

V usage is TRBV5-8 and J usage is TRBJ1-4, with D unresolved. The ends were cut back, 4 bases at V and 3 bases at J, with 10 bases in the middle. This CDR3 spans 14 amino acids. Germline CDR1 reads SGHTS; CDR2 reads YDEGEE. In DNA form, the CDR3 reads TGTGCCAGCAGCCGGGGATCCCCTAATGAAAAACTGTTTTTT. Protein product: CASSRGSPNEKLFF.

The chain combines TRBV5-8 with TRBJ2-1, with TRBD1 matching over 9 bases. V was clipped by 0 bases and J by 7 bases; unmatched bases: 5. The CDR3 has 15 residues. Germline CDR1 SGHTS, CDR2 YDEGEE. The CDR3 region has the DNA TGTGCCAGCAGCTTGGCGGGGACAGGGCTAAATGAGCAGTTCTTC. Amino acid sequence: CASSLAGTGLNEQFF.

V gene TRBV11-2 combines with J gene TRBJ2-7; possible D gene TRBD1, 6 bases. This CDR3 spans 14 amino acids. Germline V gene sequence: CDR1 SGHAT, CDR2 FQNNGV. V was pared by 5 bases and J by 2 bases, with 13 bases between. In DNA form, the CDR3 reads TGTGCCAGCAGCCCGAGTCCAGGGGCCTACGAGCAGTACTTC. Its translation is CASSPSPGAYEQYF.

CDR3 nucleotides: TGTGCCAGCAGTAGACAGGGGGAGTATACAGATACGCAGTATTTT. Its translation: CASSRQGEYTDTQYF. The V call is TRBV25-1, the J call TRBJ2-3; 9 bases are shared with TRBD1. This CDR3 is built from 15 residues. Per the germline V gene, CDR1 is MGHDK and CDR2 is SYGVNS. V trimming: 5 bases; J trimming: 3 bases; junction bases outside the gene matches: 6.

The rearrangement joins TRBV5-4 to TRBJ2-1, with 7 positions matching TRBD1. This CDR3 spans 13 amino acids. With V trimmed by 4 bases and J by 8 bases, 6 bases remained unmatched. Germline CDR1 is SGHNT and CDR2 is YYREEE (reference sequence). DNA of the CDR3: TGTGCCAGCAGCCAGGGGGAGTGGGATGAGCAGTTCTTC. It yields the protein CASSQGEWDEQFF. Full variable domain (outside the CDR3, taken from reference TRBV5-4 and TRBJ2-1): ETGVTQSPTHLIKTRGQQVTLRCSSQSGHNTVSWYQQALGQGPQFIFQYYREEENGRGNFPPRFSGLQFPNYSSELNVNALELDDSALYLCASSQGEWDEQFFGPGTRLTVL.

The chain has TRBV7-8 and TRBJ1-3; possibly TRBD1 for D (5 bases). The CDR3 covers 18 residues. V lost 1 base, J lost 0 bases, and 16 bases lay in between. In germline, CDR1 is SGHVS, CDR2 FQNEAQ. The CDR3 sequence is CASSLDGTPGASGNTIYF. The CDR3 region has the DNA TGTGCCAGCAGCTTAGATGGGACTCCCGGTGCCTCTGGAAACACCATATATTTT. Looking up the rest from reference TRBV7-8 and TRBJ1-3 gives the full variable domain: GAGVSQSPRYKVAKRGQDVALRCDPISGHVSLFWYQQALGQGPEFLTYFQNEAQLDKSGLPSDRFFAERPEGSVSTLKIQRTQQEDSAVYLCASSLDGTPGASGNTIYFGEGSWLTVV.